This T cell receptor (beta chain) was sequenced for a study of blood T cells in healthy people across ages. Study-wide results and limits: While age rose, TCR beta diversity per million T cells dropped in a roughly linear way.

The donors, all healthy, were Caucasians living in Russia, aged 6 to 90. The total RNA that was extracted per sample amounted to at least 5 micrograms. This clonotype appeared a few times. What it binds is unknown. Trimming left V 2 bases short and J 5 bases short, with 10 bases between. The CDR3 is made up of 13 amino acids. CDR1 is SQVTM and CDR2 is ANQGSEA in the germline V gene. Primers used in a second PCR of about 7 to 12 cycles were a sample-barcoded 5' primer and a J-beta primer mix. Template switching added a 12-random-nucleotide identifier to every cDNA molecule. TCRdb reprocessed the 5' RACE reads with MiXCR, giving one entry per CDR3 protein. The repertoire holds about 970,000 distinct CDR3 sequences, about 51% seen once, with about 22% in the top ten.

The chain is built from TRBV29-1 and TRBJ1-5, with D possibly matching TRBD1 (5 bases). This TCR was recovered from a woman aged 55 to 70 in good health. The source material was blood. As DNA, the CDR3 is TGCAGCGTTGAACAGGGCTACGATCAGCCCCAGCATTTT. Its protein product is CSVEQGYDQPQHF.